This T cell receptor beta chain was sequenced during a study of identical twins. CDR1 SGHAT and CDR2 FQNNGV come from the germline V gene. CDR3 length: 14 amino acids. The V end lost 6 bases, the J end lost 1 base, and 12 bases lay between the germline ends. The table lists this clonotype with a few counts. A universal primer site was added by template switching, and unique molecular identifiers were carried by the cDNA. TCRdb reanalysed the 5' RACE reads using MiXCR and keeps one entry per CDR3 protein. Of 1,800,000 or so distinct CDR3 sequences listed, around 29% are singletons. Sequenced material: cord blood. This TCR was recovered from a newborn girl in good health. This chain links TRBV11-2 with TRBJ2-5; D is possibly TRBD1 (6 bases). CDR3 region: CASSRQAIQETQYF. DNA for the CDR3: TGTGCCAGCAGTCGACAGGCGATCCAAGAGACCCAGTACTTC.